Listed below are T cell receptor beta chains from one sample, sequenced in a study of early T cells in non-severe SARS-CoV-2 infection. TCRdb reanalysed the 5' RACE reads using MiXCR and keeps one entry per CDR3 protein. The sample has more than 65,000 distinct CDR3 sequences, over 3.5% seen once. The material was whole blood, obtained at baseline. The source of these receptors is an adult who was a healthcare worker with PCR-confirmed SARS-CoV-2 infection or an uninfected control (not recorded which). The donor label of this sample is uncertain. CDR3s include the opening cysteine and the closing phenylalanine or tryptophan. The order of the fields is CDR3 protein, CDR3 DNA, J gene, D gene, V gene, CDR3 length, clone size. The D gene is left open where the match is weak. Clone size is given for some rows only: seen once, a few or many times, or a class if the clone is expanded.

CDR3: CASSYGTPGANVLTF
DNA: TGTGCCAGCAGTTACGGGACACCTGGGGCCAACGTCCTGACTTTC
J: TRBJ2-6
D: .
V: TRBV6-5
length: 15
size: many

CDR3: CASSSTQGDGNTIYF
DNA: TGTGCCAGCAGTTCAACACAGGGGGACGGAAACACCATATATTTT
J: TRBJ1-3
D: TRBD1
V: TRBV27
length: 15
size: few

CDR3: CSVGKLAGVIYEQYF
DNA: TGCAGCGTTGGGAAACTAGCGGGGGTTATCTACGAGCAGTACTTC
J: TRBJ2-7
D: TRBD2
V: TRBV29-1
length: 15
size: many

CDR3: CASSPFLLRAYQETQYF
DNA: TGTGCCAGCAGCCCGTTTCTCCTCCGGGCTTACCAAGAGACCCAGTACTTC
J: TRBJ2-5
D: .
V: TRBV3-1
length: 17
size: few

CDR3: CSPWSDTEAFF
DNA: TGCAGCCCATGGTCCGACACTGAAGCTTTCTTT
J: TRBJ1-1
D: .
V: TRBV20-1
length: 11
size: many

CDR3: CASSQSGTSKAKNIQYF
DNA: TGTGCCAGCAGCCAATCCGGGACATCAAAAGCCAAAAACATTCAGTACTTC
J: TRBJ2-4
D: .
V: TRBV7-8
length: 17
size: many

CDR3: CASNPSGVRDGYTF
DNA: TGTGCCAGCAACCCCTCAGGAGTGAGGGATGGCTACACCTTC
J: TRBJ1-2
D: .
V: TRBV28
length: 14
size: .

CDR3: CASKGLAEAFF
DNA: TGTGCCAGCAAAGGTTTAGCTGAAGCTTTCTTT
J: TRBJ1-1
D: .
V: TRBV12-3/TRBV12-4
length: 11
size: .

CDR3: CASRLGNSPLHF
DNA: TGTGCCAGCAGGTTGGGGAATTCACCCCTCCACTTT
J: TRBJ1-6
D: .
V: TRBV11-2
length: 12
size: many

CDR3: CASSLGAAEAFF
DNA: TGTGCCAGCAGTCTCGGGGCAGCTGAAGCTTTCTTT
J: TRBJ1-1
D: .
V: TRBV6-6
length: 12
size: many

CDR3: CASSLRSGLAGYNEQFF
DNA: TGTGCCAGCAGCTTAAGATCGGGACTAGCGGGCTACAATGAGCAGTTCTTC
J: TRBJ2-1
D: TRBD2
V: TRBV7-8
length: 17
size: many

CDR3: CASSSQGLRTDTQYF
DNA: TGTGCCAGCAGCTCACAGGGGTTAAGGACAGATACGCAGTATTTT
J: TRBJ2-3
D: TRBD1
V: TRBV7-9
length: 15
size: many

CDR3: CASSLDSNSNQPQHF
DNA: TGTGCCAGCAGCTTAGACAGCAATAGCAATCAGCCCCAGCATTTT
J: TRBJ1-5
D: .
V: TRBV7-6
length: 15
size: few

CDR3: CASSTSRPNEQFF
DNA: TGTGCCAGCAGCACAAGTCGACCCAATGAGCAGTTCTTC
J: TRBJ2-1
D: .
V: TRBV11-2
length: 13
size: .

CDR3: CSAAGLADDTQYF
DNA: TGCAGTGCCGCGGGACTAGCGGATGATACGCAGTATTTT
J: TRBJ2-3
D: TRBD2
V: TRBV20-1
length: 13
size: many

CDR3: CSARGPSSGGYNEQFF
DNA: TGCAGTGCTAGAGGTCCCTCTAGCGGGGGTTACAATGAGCAGTTCTTC
J: TRBJ2-1
D: TRBD2
V: TRBV20-1
length: 16
size: many

CDR3: CASSSQGAQYF
DNA: TGTGCCAGCAGCTCACAGGGGGCCCAGTACTTC
J: TRBJ2-4
D: TRBD1
V: TRBV9
length: 11
size: many